This T cell receptor beta chain originates from a study of T cell changes during pregnancy in multiple sclerosis. The CDR3 length is 15 residues. The germline V gene encodes CDR1 SGHRS and CDR2 YFSETQ. J gave up 2 bases and V 4 bases, and 5 bases lay outside the gene matches. The repertoire was sequenced with immunoSEQ multiplex PCR; TCRdb's copy has only in-frame clones and lacks some. The data hold some 89,000 clones, with approximately 94% observed a single time. The chain links TRBV5-1 to TRBJ2-3; 9 nucleotides align to TRBD2. This specimen consisted of peripheral blood, obtained in the third trimester of pregnancy. This TCR derives from a female donor with multiple sclerosis, enrolled in a pregnancy study. DNA of the CDR3: TGCGCCAGCAGCCTTAGCGGGGGCCCCACAGATACGCAGTATTTT. Protein: CASSLSGGPTDTQYF.